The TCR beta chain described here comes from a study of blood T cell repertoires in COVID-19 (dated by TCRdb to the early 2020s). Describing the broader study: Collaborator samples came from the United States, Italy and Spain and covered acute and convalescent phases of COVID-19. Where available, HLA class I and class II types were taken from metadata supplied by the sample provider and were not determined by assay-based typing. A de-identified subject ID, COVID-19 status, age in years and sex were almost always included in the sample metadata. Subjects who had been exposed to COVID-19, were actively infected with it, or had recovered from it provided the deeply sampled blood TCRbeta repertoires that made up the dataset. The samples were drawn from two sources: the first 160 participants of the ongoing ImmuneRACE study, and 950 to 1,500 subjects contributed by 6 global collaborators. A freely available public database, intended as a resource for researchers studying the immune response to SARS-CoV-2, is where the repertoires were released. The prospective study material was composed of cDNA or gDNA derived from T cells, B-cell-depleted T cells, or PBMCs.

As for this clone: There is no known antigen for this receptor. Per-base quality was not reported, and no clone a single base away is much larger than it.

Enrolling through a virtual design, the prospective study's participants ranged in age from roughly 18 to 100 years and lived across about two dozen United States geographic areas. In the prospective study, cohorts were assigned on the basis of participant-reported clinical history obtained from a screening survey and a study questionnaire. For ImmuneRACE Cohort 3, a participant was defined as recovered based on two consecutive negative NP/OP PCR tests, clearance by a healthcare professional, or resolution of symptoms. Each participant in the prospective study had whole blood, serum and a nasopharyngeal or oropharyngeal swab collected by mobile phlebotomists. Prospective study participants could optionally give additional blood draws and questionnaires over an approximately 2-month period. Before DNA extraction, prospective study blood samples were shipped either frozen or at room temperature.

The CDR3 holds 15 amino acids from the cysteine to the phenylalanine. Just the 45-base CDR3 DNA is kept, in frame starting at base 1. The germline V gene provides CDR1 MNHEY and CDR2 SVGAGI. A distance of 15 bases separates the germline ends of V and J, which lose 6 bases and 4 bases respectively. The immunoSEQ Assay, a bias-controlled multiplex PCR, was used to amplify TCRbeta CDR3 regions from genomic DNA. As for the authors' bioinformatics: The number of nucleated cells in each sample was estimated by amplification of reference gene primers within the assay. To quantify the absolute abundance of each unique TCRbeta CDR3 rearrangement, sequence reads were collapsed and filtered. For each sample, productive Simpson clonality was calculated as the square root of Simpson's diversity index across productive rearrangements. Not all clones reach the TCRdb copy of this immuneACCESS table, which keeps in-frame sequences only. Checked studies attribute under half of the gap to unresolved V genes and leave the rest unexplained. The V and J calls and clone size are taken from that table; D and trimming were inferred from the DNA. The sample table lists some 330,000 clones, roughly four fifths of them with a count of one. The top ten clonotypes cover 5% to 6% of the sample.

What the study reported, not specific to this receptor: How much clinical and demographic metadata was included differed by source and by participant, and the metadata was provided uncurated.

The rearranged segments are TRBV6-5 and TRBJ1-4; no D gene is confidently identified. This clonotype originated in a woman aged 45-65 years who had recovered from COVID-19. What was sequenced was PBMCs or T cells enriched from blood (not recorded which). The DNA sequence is TGTGCCAGCAGCACATTTTTCGGGGTTAATGAAAAACTGTTTTTT. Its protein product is CASSTFFGVNEKLFF.